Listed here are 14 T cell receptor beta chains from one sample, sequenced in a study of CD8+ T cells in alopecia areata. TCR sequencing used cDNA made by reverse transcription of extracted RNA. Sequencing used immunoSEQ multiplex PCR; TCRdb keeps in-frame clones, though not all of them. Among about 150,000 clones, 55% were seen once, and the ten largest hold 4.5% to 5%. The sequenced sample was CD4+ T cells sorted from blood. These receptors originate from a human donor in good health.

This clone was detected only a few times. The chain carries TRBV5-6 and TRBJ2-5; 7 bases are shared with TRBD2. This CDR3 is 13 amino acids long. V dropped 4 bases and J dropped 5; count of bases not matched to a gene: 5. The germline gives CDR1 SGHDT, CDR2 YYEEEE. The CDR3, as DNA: TGTGCCAGCAGCCCAGCGGGAAGTGAGACCCAGTACTTC. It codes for CASSPAGSETQYF.

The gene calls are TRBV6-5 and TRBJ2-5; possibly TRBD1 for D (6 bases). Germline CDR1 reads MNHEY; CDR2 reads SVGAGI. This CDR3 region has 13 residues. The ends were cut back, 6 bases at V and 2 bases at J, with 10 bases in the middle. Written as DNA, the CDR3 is TGTGCCAGCAGAAGGACAGCTCAAGAGACCCAGTACTTC. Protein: CASRRTAQETQYF.

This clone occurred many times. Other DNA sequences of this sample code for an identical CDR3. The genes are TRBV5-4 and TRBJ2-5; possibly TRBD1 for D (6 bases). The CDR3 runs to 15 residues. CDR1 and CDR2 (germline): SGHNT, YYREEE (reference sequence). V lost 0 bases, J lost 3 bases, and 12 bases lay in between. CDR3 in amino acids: CASSLAGTQKETQYF. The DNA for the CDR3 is TGTGCCAGCAGCTTGGCTGGGACACAAAAAGAGACCCAGTACTTC.

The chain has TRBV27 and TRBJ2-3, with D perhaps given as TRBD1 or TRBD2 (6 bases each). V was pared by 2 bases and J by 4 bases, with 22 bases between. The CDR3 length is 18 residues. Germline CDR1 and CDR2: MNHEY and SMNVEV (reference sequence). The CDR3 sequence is CASSLRGRGSGVADTQYF. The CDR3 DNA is TGTGCCAGCAGTTTAAGGGGGAGAGGTAGCGGAGTTGCAGATACGCAGTATTTT.

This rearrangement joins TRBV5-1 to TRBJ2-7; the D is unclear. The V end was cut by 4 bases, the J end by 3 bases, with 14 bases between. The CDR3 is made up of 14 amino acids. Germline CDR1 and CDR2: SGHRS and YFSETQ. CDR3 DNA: TGCGCCAGCAGCCTCCTGATCACTGACTACGAGCAGTACTTC. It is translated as CASSLLITDYEQYF.

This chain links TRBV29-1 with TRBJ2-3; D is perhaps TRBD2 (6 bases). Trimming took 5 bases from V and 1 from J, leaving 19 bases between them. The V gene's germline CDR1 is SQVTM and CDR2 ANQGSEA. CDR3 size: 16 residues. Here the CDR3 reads CSVLFLSGGRTDTQYF. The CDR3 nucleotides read TGCAGCGTTCTGTTCTTAAGCGGAGGGCGCACAGATACGCAGTATTTT.

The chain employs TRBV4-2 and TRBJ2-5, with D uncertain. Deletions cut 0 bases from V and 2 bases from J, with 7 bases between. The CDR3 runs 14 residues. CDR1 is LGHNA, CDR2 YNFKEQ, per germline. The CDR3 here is CASSQDPRQETQYF. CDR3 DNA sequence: TGTGCCAGCAGCCAAGATCCTAGACAAGAGACCCAGTACTTC.

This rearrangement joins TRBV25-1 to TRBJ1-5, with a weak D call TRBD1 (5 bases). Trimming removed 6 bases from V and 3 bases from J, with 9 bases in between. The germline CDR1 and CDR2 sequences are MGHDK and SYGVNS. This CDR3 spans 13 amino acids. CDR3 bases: TGTGCCAGCAGCAGGGATCACAATCAGCCCCAGCATTTT. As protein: CASSRDHNQPQHF. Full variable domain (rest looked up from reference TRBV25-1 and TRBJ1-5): EADIYQTPRYLVIGTGKKITLECSQTMGHDKMYWYQQDPGMELHLIHYSYGVNSTEKGDLSSESTVSRIRTEHFPLTLESARPSHTSQYLCASSRDHNQPQHFGDGTRLSIL.

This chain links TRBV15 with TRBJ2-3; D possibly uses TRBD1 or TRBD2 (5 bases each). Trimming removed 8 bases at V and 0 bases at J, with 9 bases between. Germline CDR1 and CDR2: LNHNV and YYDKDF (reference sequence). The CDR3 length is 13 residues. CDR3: CATEGPSTDTQYF. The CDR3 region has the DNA TGTGCCACCGAGGGACCGAGCACAGATACGCAGTATTTT.

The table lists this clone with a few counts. The CDR3, as DNA: TGTGCCAGCAGCTTAGAGAGGACGGTGTTCGATACGCAGTATTTT. This gives the protein CASSLERTVFDTQYF. The chain links TRBV11-2 to TRBJ2-3; D is ambiguous. Germline CDR1 and CDR2: SGHAT and FQNNGV. V lost 0 bases and J 6 bases, leaving 13 bases between the germline ends. The CDR3 consists of 15 residues.

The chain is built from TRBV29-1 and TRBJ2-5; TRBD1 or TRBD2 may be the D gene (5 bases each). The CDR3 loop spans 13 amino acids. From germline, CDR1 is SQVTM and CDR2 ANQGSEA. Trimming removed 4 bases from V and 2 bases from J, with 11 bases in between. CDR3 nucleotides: TGCAGCGTTGGGGGGTATCTACAAGAGACCCAGTACTTC. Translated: CSVGGYLQETQYF.

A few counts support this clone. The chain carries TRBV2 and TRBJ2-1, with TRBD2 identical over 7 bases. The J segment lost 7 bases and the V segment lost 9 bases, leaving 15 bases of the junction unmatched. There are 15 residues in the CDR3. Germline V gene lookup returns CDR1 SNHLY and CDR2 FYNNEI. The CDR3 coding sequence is TGTGCCAGTCGGCTCGAGGCGGGAGTTCGTAATGAGCAGTTCTTC. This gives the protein CASRLEAGVRNEQFF.

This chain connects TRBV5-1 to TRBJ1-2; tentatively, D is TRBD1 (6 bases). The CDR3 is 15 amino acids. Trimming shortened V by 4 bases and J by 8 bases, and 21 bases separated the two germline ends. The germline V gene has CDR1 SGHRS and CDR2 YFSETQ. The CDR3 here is CASSPDRRYAGGYTF. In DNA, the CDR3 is TGCGCCAGCAGCCCTGACAGGCGGTACGCGGGAGGCTACACCTTC.

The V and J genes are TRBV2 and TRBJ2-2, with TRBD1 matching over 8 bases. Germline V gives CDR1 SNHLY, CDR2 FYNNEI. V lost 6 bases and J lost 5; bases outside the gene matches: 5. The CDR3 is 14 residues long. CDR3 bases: TGTGCCAGCAGGGACAGGGTGTTGACCGGGGAGCTGTTTTTT. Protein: CASRDRVLTGELFF.